These 10 T cell receptor beta chains were all obtained from the same sample, sequenced in a study of T cell responses to AZD1222 COVID-19 vaccine. The protocol was immunoSEQ multiplex PCR, while the TCRdb copy is restricted to in-frame clones and leaves out a portion. The sample gives 140,000 to 150,000 clones, more than 85% of which show up once; 1.9% is in the top ten. The sample was peripheral blood, taken on day 0 of AZD1222 vaccination. All receptors come from an adult in good health.

About this clone: Just one base apart from a much larger clone, this may be a read error. The V and J genes are TRBV7-2 and TRBJ2-2; D unresolved. Germline lookup yields CDR1 SGHTA and CDR2 FQGNSA. CDR3 length equals 12 residues. Trimming removed 3 bases from V and 3 bases from J, with 2 bases in between. As DNA, the CDR3 is TGTGCCAGCAGCTTCTACACCGGGGAGCTGTTTTTT. It is translated as CASSFYTGELFF. The full variable domain, its missing parts supplied by reference TRBV7-2 and TRBJ2-2, is GAGVSQSPSNKVTEKGKDVELRCDPISGHTALYWYRQSLGQGLEFLIYFQGNSAPDKSGLPSDRFSAERTGGSVSTLTIQRTQQEDSAVYLCASSFYTGELFFGEGSRLTVL.

Here the CDR3 DNA reads TGTGCCAGCAGCTCCCTCAGCCAAAACACTGAAGCTTTCTTT. The encoded protein is CASSSLSQNTEAFF. V is TRBV9 and J is TRBJ1-1; D not resolved. The CDR3 is made up of 14 amino acids. Trimming removed 4 bases at V and 2 bases at J, with 12 bases between. The germline gives CDR1 SGDLS, CDR2 YYNGEE.

The DNA for the CDR3 is TGTGCCAGCAGTGAAAGGACTAGCGGGGAAGAGCAGTACTTC. This gives the protein CASSERTSGEEQYF. The rearrangement joins TRBV2 to TRBJ2-7; 12 positions agree with TRBD2. V shed 2 bases, J shed 7 bases, and the junction held 3 bases outside the gene matches. CDR3 length: 14 residues. Germline lookup yields CDR1 SNHLY and CDR2 FYNNEI.

The chain couples TRBV19 to TRBJ1-5; D call uncertain. Per the germline V gene, CDR1 is LNHDA and CDR2 is SQIVND (reference sequence). V was clipped by 3 bases and J by 0 bases, with 21 bases between them. The CDR3 is made up of 19 amino acids. The CDR3 here is CASSILPRPGRGSNQPQHF. CDR3 DNA: TGTGCCAGTAGTATCCTACCGAGACCCGGGCGGGGTAGCAATCAGCCCCAGCATTTT.

V gene TRBV21-1 combines with J gene TRBJ2-7. TRBV21-1 is a pseudogene. This CDR3 has 14 amino acids. The CDR3 region is CASSNQKIAYEQYF. CDR3 coding DNA: TGTGCCAGCAGCAACCAAAAAATCGCCTACGAGCAGTACTTC.

The rearrangement uses TRBV5-1 and TRBJ2-7, with TRBD1 as a possible D gene (6 bases). The ends were cut back, 1 base at V and 2 bases at J, with 7 bases in the middle. The CDR3 sequence is 13 residues long. Germline V gene data show CDR1 as SGHRS and CDR2 as YFSETQ. CDR3 nucleotides: TGCGCCAGCAGCTTGACAGGGACCTACGAGCAGTACTTC. This codes for CASSLTGTYEQYF. Based on the CDR3 plus reference TRBV5-1 and TRBJ2-7, the full variable domain is KAGVTQTPRYLIKTRGQQVTLSCSPISGHRSVSWYQQTPGQGLQFLFEYFSETQRNKGNFPGRFSGRQFSNSRSEMNVSTLELGDSALYLCASSLTGTYEQYFGPGTRLTVT.

This chain uses TRBV1 with TRBJ1-1; TRBD1, the table's D call, lacks a check against the DNA. TRBV1 is a known pseudogene. The CDR3 has 17 amino acids. CDR3 nucleotide sequence: TGCACCAGCAGCCGCTGCTCCGGGACACAATACCACACTGAAGCTTTCTTT. It specifies CTSSRCSGTQYHTEAFF.

The chain links TRBV7-3 to TRBJ1-6; a possible D gene is TRBD1 (6 bases). V lost 5 bases to trimming and J lost 3 bases, with 8 bases between them. This CDR3 has 14 residues. CDR1 and CDR2 (germline): SGHTA, FQGTGA. Written as DNA, the CDR3 is TGTGCCAGCAGCGTACAGGGCTATAATTCACCCCTCCACTTT. It encodes CASSVQGYNSPLHF.

The chain links TRBV7-3 to TRBJ1-1; D might be TRBD1 (5 bases). V was shortened by 5 bases and J by 9 bases, with 16 bases between the two germline ends. Germline assignment: CDR1 SGHTA and CDR2 FQGTGA. The CDR3 consists of 13 residues. The CDR3, as DNA: TGTGCCAGCAGCCTCGGGAGTGGGGGACAAGCTTTCTTT. As protein: CASSLGSGGQAFF.

This chain connects TRBV6-5 to TRBJ2-2; D might be TRBD1 (6 bases). Between the trimmed V and J ends, which lost 7 bases and 3 bases, there was a span of 15 bases. CDR1 MNHEY and CDR2 SVGAGI come from the germline V gene. This CDR3 contains 15 residues. CDR3 amino acids: CASTVGQRYTGELFF. The CDR3 DNA is TGTGCCAGCACTGTTGGACAGCGGTACACCGGGGAGCTGTTTTTT.